The 4 T cell receptor beta chains below all came from one sample that was sequenced in a study of blood T cell repertoires in COVID-19. Clones were read by immunoSEQ multiplex PCR, and TCRdb kept only the in-frame ones, dropping some. Found here are about 310,000 clones, under 90% of them singletons; the top ten hold over 9%. Sequencing used PBMCs or T cells enriched from blood (not recorded which). These receptors were obtained from a woman in her thirties who had recovered from COVID-19.

This rearrangement joins TRBV11-3 to TRBJ2-2, with 8 positions matching TRBD1. This CDR3 contains 15 residues. Germline V gene sequence: CDR1 SGHNT, CDR2 YENEEA. With V trimmed by 5 bases and J by 5 bases, 7 bases remained unmatched. This CDR3 reads CASSRGTGLTGELFF. The CDR3 DNA sequence: TGTGCCAGCAGCCGAGGGACAGGATTGACCGGGGAGCTGTTTTTT.

CDR3: CASSQDWAMETQYF. CDR3 nucleotide sequence: TGCGCCAGCAGCCAAGACTGGGCAATGGAGACCCAGTACTTC. This chain joins TRBV4-1 and TRBJ2-5; the D is unclear. Germline CDR1 is MGHRA and CDR2 is YSYEKL. V lost 0 bases and J 5 bases, leaving 10 bases between the germline ends. The CDR3 has 14 residues.

The genes are TRBV7-6 and TRBJ2-2, with 9 positions matching TRBD1. Unmatched junction bases numbered 3, after V lost 1 base and J lost 6 bases. The germline V gene encodes CDR1 SGHVS and CDR2 FNYEAQ. This CDR3 spans 15 amino acids. The CDR3 loop is CASSLGGQGSGELFF. CDR3 DNA: TGTGCCAGCAGCTTAGGGGGACAGGGTTCCGGGGAGCTGTTTTTT. The complete variable domain, with remaining parts taken from reference TRBV7-6 and TRBJ2-2, reads GAGVSQSPRYKVTKRGQDVALRCDPISGHVSLYWYRQALGQGPEFLTYFNYEAQQDKSGLPNDRFSAERPEGSISTLTIQRTEQRDSAMYRCASSLGGQGSGELFFGEGSRLTVL.

The chain recombines TRBV24-1 with TRBJ2-2; D might be TRBD1 (6 bases). The CDR3 contains 15 residues. Germline V gene sequence: CDR1 KGHDR, CDR2 SFDVKD. The V gene lost 3 bases and the J gene lost 5 bases, with 12 bases spanning the gap. In nucleotides, the CDR3 is TGTGCCACCAGTGATCCAACAACAGGGACCGGGGAGCTGTTTTTT. Its translation is CATSDPTTGTGELFF.